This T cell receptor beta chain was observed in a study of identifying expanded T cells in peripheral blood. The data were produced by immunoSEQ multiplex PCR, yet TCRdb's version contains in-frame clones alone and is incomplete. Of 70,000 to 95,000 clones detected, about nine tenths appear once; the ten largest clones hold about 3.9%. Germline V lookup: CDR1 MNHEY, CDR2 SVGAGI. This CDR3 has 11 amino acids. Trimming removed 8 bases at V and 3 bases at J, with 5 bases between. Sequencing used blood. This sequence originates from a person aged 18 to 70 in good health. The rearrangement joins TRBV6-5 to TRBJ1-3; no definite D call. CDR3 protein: CASADGNTIYF. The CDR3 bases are TGTGCCAGCGCAGATGGAAACACCATATATTTT.